The 18 T cell receptor beta chains in this list originate from one sample, sequenced in a study of blood T cell repertoires in COVID-19 (dated by TCRdb to the early 2020s). The library was prepared using the immunoSEQ multiplex PCR assay. TCRdb took over this immuneACCESS table, retaining in-frame rearrangements with V and J assigned. Such tables are incomplete; in checked studies, under half of the missing clones stem from an unresolved V gene, and the remainder is unexplained. The sample has about 98,000 clones on record, 65% to 85% of them singletons. Over 8.5% of the sample rests with the top ten. Sequencing was done on a sample of peripheral blood. Receptors originate from a woman older than 75 with acute or convalescent COVID-19.

The J gene is TRBJ1-6, the V gene TRBV7-2, with 10 bases lining up with TRBD1. Germline CDR1 and CDR2: SGHTA and FQGNSA. Trimming removed 4 bases from V and 10 bases from J; junction bases left unmatched: 4. The CDR3 contains 14 residues. In DNA, the CDR3 is TGTGCCAGCAGCTGGGACAGGGGAAGATCACCCCTCCACTTT. Encoded protein: CASSWDRGRSPLHF.

The chain uses TRBV18 and TRBJ2-2, with a tentative D call TRBD1 (6 bases). The V end lost 6 bases, the J end lost 1 base, and 6 bases lay between the germline ends. The CDR3 consists of 13 residues. The germline V gene has CDR1 KGHSH and CDR2 LQKENI. The CDR3 bases are TGTGCCAGCTCGGGACAGAACACCGGGGAGCTGTTTTTT. Its protein is CASSGQNTGELFF.

The rearrangement links TRBV6-5 to TRBJ1-2, with 9 bases identical to TRBD1. V shed 6 bases and J 4 bases; nucleotides not matched to a gene: 6. The CDR3 sequence is 14 residues long. Germline CDR1 and CDR2: MNHEY and SVGAGI. CDR3 sequence (DNA): TGTGCCAGCAGACGAGGGACAGGGACCTATGGCTACACCTTC. Encoded protein: CASRRGTGTYGYTF.

This rearrangement joins TRBV3-1 (or the pseudogene TRBV3-2) to TRBJ1-4, with D perhaps TRBD1 (6 bases). CDR3 length: 13 residues. Germline CDR1 is LGHDT and CDR2 is YNNKEL (reference sequence). V lost 4 bases to trimming and J lost 10 bases, with 13 bases between them. Here the CDR3 DNA reads TGTGCCAGCAGCCCTCCCCTAGGGGGAAAACTGTTTTTT. Residues: CASSPPLGGKLFF.

The gene calls are TRBV5-1 and TRBJ2-3, with 8 bases that match TRBD2. From germline, CDR1 is SGHRS and CDR2 YFSETQ. The CDR3 has 14 residues. V lost 3 bases and J lost 7; bases outside the gene matches: 7. The CDR3 sequence is CASSSSGGSYTQYF. The CDR3 DNA reads as TGCGCCAGCAGCTCATCGGGGGGGTCCTATACGCAGTATTTT.

V gene TRBV4-1 combines with J gene TRBJ2-5, with 8 bases matching TRBD2. The CDR3 runs to 16 residues. Germline CDR1 and CDR2: MGHRA and YSYEKL. The V segment lost 0 bases and the J segment 1 base; nucleotides outside the gene matches: 4. The CDR3 spells CASSQEPSGFQETQYF. CDR3 nucleotide sequence: TGCGCCAGCAGCCAAGAACCTAGCGGGTTCCAAGAGACCCAGTACTTC.

The rearrangement joins TRBV6-6 to TRBJ2-5; TRBD1 aligns across 7 bases. J was trimmed by 3 bases and V by 5 bases; bases with no gene match: 6. Germline V gives CDR1 MNHNY, CDR2 SVGAGI (reference sequence). CDR3 size: 14 residues. CDR3 in amino acids: CASSNRQGKETQYF. The CDR3 DNA follows: TGTGCCAGCAGTAACCGACAGGGTAAAGAGACCCAGTACTTC.

The V and J genes are TRBV7-2 and TRBJ1-3, with 12 bases fitting TRBD1. This CDR3 is built from 16 residues. Unmatched junction bases numbered 0, after V lost 1 base and J lost 2 bases. CDR1 SGHTA and CDR2 FQGNSA come from the germline V gene. Here the CDR3 reads CASSLGDRGPGNTIYF. The CDR3 DNA reads as TGTGCCAGCAGCTTAGGGGACAGGGGGCCTGGAAACACCATATATTTT.

The chain has TRBV7-3 and TRBJ2-3, with D possibly TRBD1 on 6 matching bases. The V gene lost 2 bases and the J gene lost 2 bases, with 11 bases spanning the gap. Germline V CDR1 and CDR2: SGHTA, FQGTGA. CDR3 length equals 15 residues. CDR3 protein: CASSLWGPSTDTQYF. In nucleotides, the CDR3 is TGTGCCAGCAGCTTATGGGGGCCATCCACAGATACGCAGTATTTT. The full variable domain, completed using reference TRBV7-3 and TRBJ2-3, is GAGVSQTPSNKVTEKGKYVELRCDPISGHTALYWYRQSLGQGPEFLIYFQGTGAADDSGLPNDRFFAVRPEGSVSTLKIQRTERGDSAVYLCASSLWGPSTDTQYFGPGTRLTVL.

This clone occurred once. The genes are TRBV6-2 or TRBV6-3 and TRBJ2-7, with a possible D match to TRBD1 (5 bases). This CDR3 has 15 residues. From germline, CDR1 is MNHEY and CDR2 SVGEGT. Trimming took 0 bases from V and 0 from J, leaving 9 bases between them. The CDR3 here is CASSYSGVSSYEQYF. The CDR3 DNA reads TGTGCCAGCAGTTACTCAGGGGTCAGCTCCTACGAGCAGTACTTC.

This chain connects TRBV11-2 to TRBJ2-5, with D hard to call. CDR1 and CDR2 from the germline V gene are SGHAT and FQNNGV. The CDR3 contains 16 residues. The germline V and J ends were trimmed by 5 bases and 1 base, with 17 bases remaining between them. The CDR3 DNA reads as TGTGCCAGCAGCCGGTCGTCTTGGAGCTCCCAAGAGACCCAGTACTTC. Amino acids: CASSRSSWSSQETQYF.

The rearrangement links TRBV11-2 to TRBJ2-5; D may be TRBD2 (5 bases). The CDR3 loop spans 13 amino acids. V was trimmed by 3 bases and J by 3 bases, leaving 8 bases between them. Per germline, CDR1 SGHAT and CDR2 FQNNGV. The CDR3 sequence: CASSLSGKETQYF. As DNA, the CDR3 is TGTGCCAGCAGCTTGTCGGGGAAAGAGACCCAGTACTTC.

The chain employs TRBV6-5 and TRBJ1-1; TRBD1 is a possible D gene (5 bases). The CDR3 spans 13 residues. Trimming removed 0 bases from V and 4 bases from J, with 6 bases in between. Per the germline V gene, CDR1 is MNHEY and CDR2 is SVGAGI. This chain's CDR3 is CASSYSRGTEAFF. As DNA, the CDR3 is TGTGCCAGCAGTTACTCAAGGGGCACTGAAGCTTTCTTT.

This chain connects TRBV28 to TRBJ1-2; D is possibly TRBD1 (5 bases). Germline values: CDR1 MDHEN, CDR2 SYDVKM. V was shortened by 7 bases and J by 5 bases, with 26 bases between the two germline ends. The CDR3 is 17 residues long. CDR3 residues: CASTIGTGSQIGYGYTF. DNA for the CDR3: TGTGCCAGCACCATAGGGACCGGGAGCCAAATTGGGTATGGCTACACCTTC.

The J gene is TRBJ2-2, the V gene TRBV19; D uncertain. V was pared by 0 bases and J by 6 bases, with 14 bases between. CDR1 and CDR2 (germline): LNHDA, SQIVND (reference sequence). This CDR3 contains 16 residues. CDR3 protein: CASSIEAELISGELFF. In DNA, the CDR3 is TGTGCCAGTAGTATAGAAGCTGAGTTAATATCCGGGGAGCTGTTTTTT.

This clone was counted once. This chain joins TRBV28 and TRBJ2-7; 9 bases are a match to TRBD1. With V trimmed by 6 bases and J by 3 bases, 9 bases remained unmatched. In germline, CDR1 is MDHEN, CDR2 SYDVKM. This CDR3 comprises 15 residues. DNA of the CDR3: TGTGCCAGCAGCACCATCGGACAGGGGAACTACGAGCAGTACTTC. Translation gives CASSTIGQGNYEQYF. The full variable domain, with the rest looked up from reference TRBV28 and TRBJ2-7, is DVKVTQSSRYLVKRTGEKVFLECVQDMDHENMFWYRQDPGLGLRLIYFSYDVKMKEKGDIPEGYSVSREKKERFSLILESASTNQTSMYLCASSTIGQGNYEQYFGPGTRLTVT.

The chain is built from TRBV6-5 and TRBJ2-2; 9 bases map to TRBD2. V lost 6 bases, J lost 7 bases, and 3 bases stayed unmatched. CDR1 MNHEY and CDR2 SVGAGI come from the germline V gene. The CDR3 is 13 residues long. CDR3 protein: CASRTSGGGELFF. The DNA of the CDR3 is TGTGCCAGCAGGACTAGCGGAGGCGGGGAGCTGTTTTTT.

The V call is TRBV5-4, the J call TRBJ2-3, with 9 bases fitting TRBD2. CDR1 SGHNT and CDR2 YYREEE come from the germline V gene (reference sequence). This CDR3 has 17 residues. The trim removed 3 bases at V and 2 bases at J, leaving 10 bases unmatched. The CDR3 here is CASSSDPGLALTDTQYF. CDR3 sequence (DNA): TGTGCCAGCAGCTCCGATCCGGGACTAGCCCTCACAGATACGCAGTATTTT.